Reported below is one TCR beta chain. These data belong to a study of blood T cell repertoires in COVID-19. The table came from immunoSEQ multiplex PCR; TCRdb's copy has only in-frame clones and leaves some out. The data contain roughly 100,000 clones, about 86% of them singletons. This CDR3 contains 12 residues. Looked up from germline, CDR1 is ENHRY and CDR2 is SYGVKD. The V end lost 6 bases, the J end lost 4 bases, and 9 bases lay between the germline ends. The J gene is TRBJ1-1, the V gene TRBV10-3; TRBD1 might be the D (5 bases). Sample: peripheral blood. The sequence was collected from an elderly man with acute or convalescent COVID-19. The CDR3 is CAIRGGTTEAFF. CDR3 sequence (DNA): TGTGCCATCAGGGGAGGGACCACTGAAGCTTTCTTT.